The clone carrying this T cell receptor (beta chain) was observed a single time. Libraries were prepared by immunoSEQ multiplex PCR; TCRdb keeps only in-frame clonotypes and omits some of them. The sample carries some 68,000 clones, roughly 96% recorded once. These data originate in a study of technical replicates of blood from a handful of donors. V lost 5 bases and J 6 bases, leaving 22 bases between the germline ends. Per germline, CDR1 SEHNR and CDR2 FQNEAQ (reference sequence). This CDR3 spans 16 amino acids. This clonotype was obtained from a human donor in good health. The sequencing input was T cells isolated from PBMCs. The chain has TRBV7-9 and TRBJ1-1; D might be TRBD1 (5 bases). The DNA for the CDR3 is TGTGCCAGCAGCCAAGAGCGACAGACACGCACGCCTGAAGCTTTCTTT. Amino acids: CASSQERQTRTPEAFF.